The 31 T cell receptor beta chains in this list originate from one sample, sequenced in a study of T cell repertoires in cytomegalovirus infection. MiXCR, run by TCRdb on the reads, gives a single entry per CDR3 protein. The sample carries about 490,000 distinct CDR3 sequences, around 27% recorded once. What was sequenced was PBMCs. These receptors were collected from a human donor in good health (CMV status not recorded). Some clones in this sample may be carry-over from other donors' samples.

V gene TRBV7-2 combines with J gene TRBJ1-2; maybe TRBD1 (5 bases). Germline CDR1 and CDR2: SGHTA and FQGNSA. The CDR3 covers 15 residues. V was pared by 0 bases and J by 3 bases, with 11 bases between. CDR3 sequence: CASSLAPGQDYGYTF. The CDR3 DNA is TGTGCCAGCAGCTTAGCTCCGGGGCAGGACTATGGCTACACCTTC.

DNA of the CDR3: TGTGCCAGCAGCTCCCAGCGGGACCGGGAGACCCAGTACTTC. Protein: CASSSQRDRETQYF. The rearrangement joins TRBV5-4 to TRBJ2-5, with TRBD2 identical over 7 bases. The CDR3 has 14 amino acids. V lost 3 bases to trimming and J lost 5 bases; unmatched junction nucleotides: 7. Germline V gene sequence: CDR1 SGHNT, CDR2 YYREEE (reference sequence).

This chain connects TRBV7-9 to TRBJ1-5; 8 nucleotides match TRBD1. Germline V gives CDR1 SEHNR, CDR2 FQNEAQ (reference sequence). V lost 5 bases to trimming and J lost 6 bases; unmatched junction nucleotides: 9. CDR3 length: 15 residues. Here the CDR3 reads CASSPDRGGTQPQHF. DNA of the CDR3: TGTGCCAGCAGCCCAGACAGGGGAGGTACTCAGCCCCAGCATTTT.

The chain is built from TRBV6-6 and TRBJ1-5; TRBD1 aligns across 8 bases. Germline assignment: CDR1 MNHNY and CDR2 SVGAGI (reference sequence). Trimming at V came to 5 bases and at J to 6 bases, leaving 9 bases not matched to a gene. The CDR3 contains 15 residues. The CDR3 protein is CASSPPQGAVQPQHF. In DNA form, the CDR3 reads TGTGCCAGCAGTCCCCCTCAGGGGGCGGTTCAGCCCCAGCATTTT.

The V and J genes are TRBV4-2 and TRBJ1-2; 9 nucleotides line up with TRBD1. CDR3 size: 15 residues. The ends lost 0 bases at V and 7 bases at J; junction bases unmatched: 6. Germline V gene sequence: CDR1 LGHNA, CDR2 YNFKEQ. The CDR3 is CASSQDLGQGTGYTF. For the CDR3, the DNA is TGTGCCAGCAGCCAAGATTTGGGACAGGGAACTGGCTACACCTTC.

This clonotype was detected many times. CDR3 coding DNA: TGTGCCAGCAGCCCCAACCCGGGGGGTATATATGGCTACACCTTC. Residues: CASSPNPGGIYGYTF. The V and J genes are TRBV11-2 and TRBJ1-2, with a tentative D call TRBD1 (5 bases). The CDR3 length is 15 residues. The V gene lost 5 bases and the J gene lost 5 bases, with 18 bases spanning the gap. Germline V lookup: CDR1 SGHAT, CDR2 FQNNGV.

V is TRBV4-3 and J is TRBJ2-2; perhaps TRBD2 as D (6 bases). This CDR3 has 19 amino acids. V dropped 0 bases and J dropped 6 bases, with 23 bases sitting between them. Germline CDR1 LGHNA, CDR2 YSLEER. CDR3 DNA sequence: TGCGCCAGCAGCCAAGAGGTATATCGGGGGAGTACCGTCCCCGGGGAGCTGTTTTTT. It codes for CASSQEVYRGSTVPGELFF.

The chain combines TRBV30 with TRBJ1-5; TRBD1 is a possible D gene (6 bases). The CDR3 extends over 13 amino acids. The germline V and J ends were trimmed by 2 bases and 4 bases, with 9 bases remaining between them. The germline CDR1 and CDR2 sequences are GTSNPN and SVGIG (reference sequence). The CDR3 DNA follows: TGTGCCTGGAGTCAGGGGCGGAATCAGCCCCAGCATTTT. It translates to CAWSQGRNQPQHF.

This chain connects TRBV20-1 to TRBJ1-5; D is unresolved. The CDR3 has 15 residues. With 2 bases removed from V and 9 bases from J, the gap between germline ends came to 20 bases. From germline, CDR1 is DFQATT and CDR2 SNEGSKA (reference sequence). CDR3 residues: CSARRPSLLGVPQHF. In DNA, the CDR3 is TGCAGTGCTAGAAGGCCTTCCCTCCTTGGGGTGCCCCAGCATTTT.

This clonotype was detected only a few times. The chain uses TRBV12-3 or TRBV12-4 and TRBJ2-5; 9 bases fit TRBD1. CDR3 length: 14 residues. V shed 6 bases, J shed 5 bases, and the junction held 7 bases outside the gene matches. The CDR3, as DNA: TGTGCCAGCAGACAGGACAGGGGAAGGGAGACCCAGTACTTC. Encoded protein: CASRQDRGRETQYF.

This clonotype came up a few times. The gene calls are TRBV7-3 and TRBJ2-1, with D perhaps given as TRBD1 or TRBD2 (5 bases each). V was shortened by 3 bases and J by 10 bases, with 13 bases between the two germline ends. Per germline, CDR1 SGHTA and CDR2 FQGTGA. The CDR3 contains 13 residues. The CDR3 is CASSFVGVREQFF. The DNA of the CDR3 is TGTGCCAGCAGCTTCGTGGGGGTGAGGGAGCAGTTCTTC.

The chain employs TRBV6-6 and TRBJ2-7; D remains unclear. This CDR3 is 15 amino acids long. Per the germline V gene, CDR1 is MNHNY and CDR2 is SVGAGI (reference sequence). V was pared by 0 bases and J by 2 bases, with 11 bases between. The DNA of the CDR3 is TGTGCCAGCAGTTACTCCTGGACGGGTACCTACGAGCAGTACTTC. It translates to CASSYSWTGTYEQYF.

This chain joins TRBV27 and TRBJ1-2; D possibly corresponds to TRBD1 (6 bases). Between the trimmed V and J ends, which lost 5 bases and 7 bases, there was a span of 23 bases. Germline CDR1 and CDR2: MNHEY and SMNVEV (reference sequence). The CDR3 totals 16 residues. The CDR3 protein is CASSPGRPGARIGYTF. The CDR3 DNA sequence: TGTGCCAGCAGTCCGGGGAGACCGGGGGCGAGGATTGGCTACACCTTC.

The rearrangement uses TRBV27 and TRBJ1-1; possible D gene TRBD1, 6 bases. V was shortened by 10 bases and J by 1 base, with 16 bases between the two germline ends. The CDR3 totals 14 residues. Germline CDR1 reads MNHEY; CDR2 reads SMNVEV (reference sequence). Here the CDR3 reads CATARGGGNTEAFF. CDR3 coding DNA: TGTGCCACCGCCAGGGGCGGAGGGAACACTGAAGCTTTCTTT.

The chain couples TRBV7-2 to TRBJ2-7; TRBD2 matches 10 bases. V lost 6 bases to trimming and J lost 5 bases; unmatched junction nucleotides: 10. CDR1 and CDR2 (germline): SGHTA, FQGNSA. This CDR3 spans 15 amino acids. CDR3: CASRVSLAGRDEQYF. As DNA, the CDR3 is TGTGCCAGCAGGGTTTCACTAGCGGGAAGGGACGAGCAGTACTTC.

This clonotype was detected once. V usage is TRBV19 and J usage is TRBJ1-3; 8 nucleotides match TRBD1. The CDR3 is 14 amino acids. Trimming took 8 bases from V and 4 from J; bases not matched to a gene: 7. From germline, CDR1 is LNHDA and CDR2 SQIVND (reference sequence). CDR3 amino acids: CASGDRGRGNTIYF. Here the CDR3 DNA reads TGTGCCAGTGGTGACAGGGGTAGGGGAAACACCATATATTTT.

CDR3 bases: TGTGCCAGCAGTTCCATCCGGGACTCCTTAGCCAAAAACATTCAGTACTTC. Protein: CASSSIRDSLAKNIQYF. The rearrangement joins TRBV6-5 to TRBJ2-4, with D possibly matching TRBD2 (6 bases). V was cut by 4 bases and J by 0 bases, with 16 bases left in between. Germline values: CDR1 MNHEY, CDR2 SVGAGI. This CDR3 is 17 amino acids long.

The chain employs TRBV10-2 and TRBJ2-7, with D unresolved. The CDR3 contains 14 residues. Trimming removed 2 bases at V and 3 bases at J, with 11 bases between. CDR1 is WSHSY, CDR2 SAAADI, per germline. The CDR3 nucleotides are TGCGCCAGCAGTGAGCCCGGTCGAGGCTACGAGCAGTACTTC. It translates to CASSEPGRGYEQYF.

The chain has TRBV7-2 and TRBJ1-6; D unresolved. The V end was cut by 6 bases, the J end by 0 bases, with 6 bases between. The CDR3 runs 14 residues. Germline assignment: CDR1 SGHTA and CDR2 FQGNSA. DNA of the CDR3: TGTGCCAGCAGGAAAAGCTCCTATAATTCACCCCTCCACTTT. Encoded protein: CASRKSSYNSPLHF.

This clonotype was counted ten times or more. V gene TRBV7-7 combines with J gene TRBJ2-2, with D possibly TRBD1 on 6 matching bases. With 4 bases removed from V and 0 bases from J, the gap between germline ends came to 9 bases. The CDR3 extends over 15 amino acids. The germline gives CDR1 SSHAT, CDR2 FNYEAQ (reference sequence). The DNA for the CDR3 is TGTGCCAGCAGCTCAGACAGGACGAACACCGGGGAGCTGTTTTTT. Translating gives CASSSDRTNTGELFF.

The CDR3 DNA is TGTGCCAGCAGCTTGCCGGGACTAGCGGGAAAAGAGACCCAGTACTTC. Translating gives CASSLPGLAGKETQYF. This chain uses TRBV5-6 with TRBJ2-5; 13 nucleotides match TRBD2. Germline trimming cut 1 base from V and 3 bases from J; bases unmatched to any gene: 3. The CDR3 extends over 16 amino acids. Germline assignment: CDR1 SGHDT and CDR2 YYEEEE.

This clonotype was recorded a few times. The chain joins TRBV12-3 or TRBV12-4 to TRBJ2-5; 13 bases map to TRBD2. Unmatched junction bases numbered 12, after V lost 6 bases and J lost 5 bases. The CDR3 has 17 residues. The CDR3 is CASSGLAGVVGLETQYF. For the CDR3, the DNA is TGTGCCAGCAGCGGACTAGCGGGAGTAGTGGGTTTGGAGACCCAGTACTTC.

This clonotype was recorded a few times. This rearrangement joins TRBV19 to TRBJ1-5; no clear D gene. The germline gives CDR1 LNHDA, CDR2 SQIVND (reference sequence). This CDR3 spans 14 amino acids. Trimming pared 6 bases from V and 0 bases from J, leaving 9 bases between. This CDR3 is CASRPGYSNQPQHF. The CDR3 DNA sequence: TGTGCCAGTAGGCCAGGTTATAGCAATCAGCCCCAGCATTTT.

A few counts support this clonotype. The chain carries TRBV6-6 and TRBJ2-7; D remains ambiguous. Germline V gene sequence: CDR1 MNHNY, CDR2 SVGAGI (reference sequence). Trimming removed 0 bases from V and 2 bases from J, with 11 bases in between. The CDR3 loop spans 15 amino acids. CDR3: CASSYSIFGTYEQYF. CDR3 nucleotide sequence: TGTGCCAGCAGTTACTCGATCTTCGGAACCTACGAGCAGTACTTC.

This clonotype was counted only a few times. The chain combines TRBV15 with TRBJ2-2; 8 nucleotides agree with TRBD1. V dropped 5 bases and J dropped 0; count of bases not matched to a gene: 5. The CDR3 contains 16 residues. The germline V gene encodes CDR1 LNHNV and CDR2 YYDKDF (reference sequence). CDR3 in DNA: TGTGCCACCAGCCCCCGGACAGGGCCGAACACCGGGGAGCTGTTTTTT. It codes for CATSPRTGPNTGELFF. The full variable domain, its missing parts supplied by reference TRBV15 and TRBJ2-2, is DAMVIQNPRYQVTQFGKPVTLSCSQTLNHNVMYWYQQKSSQAPKLLFHYYDKDFNNEADTPDNFQSRRPNTSFCFLDIRSPGLGDTAMYLCATSPRTGPNTGELFFGEGSRLTVL.

The V gene is TRBV6-4, the J gene TRBJ1-6; 7 bases are a match to TRBD1. Germline lookup yields CDR1 MRHNA and CDR2 SNTAGT. This CDR3 contains 12 residues. Trimming cost V 2 bases and J 11 bases; bases outside gene matches: 0. The CDR3 DNA is TGTGCCAGCAGTGACGGGACAGCACCCCTCCACTTT. Protein: CASSDGTAPLHF.

The chain carries TRBV7-2 and TRBJ1-6; no reliable D call. V was shortened by 5 bases and J by 3 bases, with 8 bases between the two germline ends. Per the germline V gene, CDR1 is SGHTA and CDR2 is FQGNSA. This CDR3 has 14 amino acids. The CDR3 region is CASSETSYNSPLHF. CDR3 DNA sequence: TGTGCCAGCAGCGAAACCAGCTATAATTCACCCCTCCACTTT. Drawing the rest from reference TRBV7-2 and TRBJ1-6, the complete variable domain is GAGVSQSPSNKVTEKGKDVELRCDPISGHTALYWYRQSLGQGLEFLIYFQGNSAPDKSGLPSDRFSAERTGGSVSTLTIQRTQQEDSAVYLCASSETSYNSPLHFGNGTRLTVT.

V is TRBV27 and J is TRBJ2-3, with 10 bases fitting TRBD2. Losses at the gene ends were 5 bases for V and 2 bases for J; bases not matched to a gene: 10. This CDR3 is built from 17 residues. CDR1 is MNHEY, CDR2 SMNVEV, per germline (reference sequence). The CDR3 DNA follows: TGTGCCAGCAGTGCCTCAAGAGCGGGAGGGCCCACAGATACGCAGTATTTT. Protein: CASSASRAGGPTDTQYF.

The gene calls are TRBV12-3 or TRBV12-4 and TRBJ1-3; TRBD1 might be the D (5 bases). V shed 5 bases and J shed 0 bases, with 14 bases lying between them. The CDR3 sequence is 16 residues long. CDR3 DNA: TGTGCCAGCAGTCCTCGGGACGGTTCCTCTGGAAACACCATATATTTT. This gives the protein CASSPRDGSSGNTIYF.

This clonotype was observed a few times. V gene TRBV7-3 combines with J gene TRBJ2-7, with 10 bases aligning to TRBD2. The CDR3 totals 14 residues. Trimming cost V 5 bases and J 6 bases; bases outside gene matches: 7. Germline V gene lookup returns CDR1 SGHTA and CDR2 FQGTGA. CDR3 protein: CASSLAGDVGEQYF. The CDR3 bases are TGTGCCAGCAGCCTAGCGGGAGATGTAGGCGAGCAGTACTTC.

In its sample, this clonotype was seen a few times. The chain couples TRBV15 to TRBJ2-1; 10 bases agree with TRBD2. Trimming removed 0 bases from V and 7 bases from J; junction bases left unmatched: 6. The CDR3 is made up of 16 amino acids. The germline gives CDR1 LNHNV, CDR2 YYDKDF (reference sequence). In DNA, the CDR3 is TGTGCCACCAGCAGAGATCCTAGCGGGAGTGGTAATGAGCAGTTCTTC. Protein product: CATSRDPSGSGNEQFF.